This TCR beta chain was obtained from a study of OX40 agonist ivuxolimab in advanced cancers. As for the study more broadly: Ivuxolimab was an agonistic, fully human IgG2 monoclonal antibody directed against OX40 (CD134), a costimulatory receptor. Intravenous ivuxolimab was administered to patients every 2 weeks at six dose levels: 0.01, 0.1, 0.3, 1.5, 3 and 10 mg/kg. Of the approximately 50 patients in dose escalation, around 20 had hepatocellular carcinoma, about 15 had melanoma, 9 had renal cell carcinoma and 9 had head and neck cancer. In the dose-escalation cohort, 82.7% of patients were male, and the mean age was approximately 64 years, with a range of about 23 to 90. Patients were allowed to have had prior anti-PD-1, anti-PD-L1 or anti-CTLA-4 therapy, and less than 45% of the dose-escalation patients had previously received checkpoint inhibitors. Three dose-escalation patients achieved partial responses, one with hepatocellular carcinoma and two with cutaneous melanoma. The purpose of peripheral TCRbeta sequencing was to test whether ivuxolimab changed TCR sequence diversity and led to clonal T-cell expansion. The paper describes the monotherapy dose-escalation part (N of about 47 patients) of the phase I trial of ivuxolimab.

Genomic DNA was isolated from the sorted cells so that the TCRbeta CDR3 region could be sequenced. The immunoSEQ Assay was used for sequencing of TCRbeta CDR3 regions. This is the immuneACCESS table as TCRdb keeps it, with only in-frame sequences that have V and J called. A part of the clones is gone; compared with another copy, unresolved V genes explain less than half, and the rest is unexplained. In all, the sample holds under 90,000 clones, and over 80% of those were seen once. The ten largest make up about 0.32% of the sample. The trial excluded patients who had a history of autoimmune disease or were on systemic immunosuppression. In every dose cohort, peripheral blood was drawn for TCR sequencing at baseline, cycle 4 day 1, and cycle 7 day 1. The samples were taken from a phase I, first-in-human, multicenter, open-label dose-escalation trial of ivuxolimab. The trial enrolled adults with locally advanced or metastatic head and neck squamous cell, hepatocellular, melanoma or renal cell carcinoma. CD4+ and CD8+ T cells were sorted separately from peripheral blood before TCR sequencing.

What the study reported, not specific to this receptor: In the 0.1-3.0 mg/kg groups, partial responders were among the patients with the lowest normalized peripheral clonal expansion, particularly in CD8+ T cells. The antigen specificity of the clonally expanded peripheral T cells was not determined. Low levels of normalized T-cell clonal expansion were also seen in some nonresponding patients. On average, CD8+ T cells showed more expanded clones than CD4+ T cells after ivuxolimab. At doses of 0.1 to 3.0 mg/kg, clonal expansion of both CD4+ and CD8+ T cells in blood was seen between baseline and week 6.

With regard to this clone: Its cognate antigen has yet to be identified. One base away there is no much larger clone; base qualities are not given.

V is cut by 0 bases and J by 8 bases, and the space between the germline ends is 14 bases. Including cysteine and phenylalanine, the CDR3 has 15 amino acids. The entry retains the CDR3 DNA only, 45 bases that are in frame from base 1. From the germline V gene (reference sequence), CDR1 is SGHNT and CDR2 is YYREEE. Recombination connected TRBV5-4 to TRBJ1-4; possibly the D gene is TRBD1, per 6 matching bases. The receptor's source is an adult with an advanced solid tumor such as melanoma, head and neck, liver or kidney cancer. This sample comprised CD4+ or CD8+ T cells sorted from blood, obtained in a trial of the OX40 agonist ivuxolimab. The CDR3 is CASSLASGGEEKLFF. DNA sequence: TGTGCCAGCAGCTTGGCGTCGGGGGGCGAGGAAAAACTGTTTTTT.